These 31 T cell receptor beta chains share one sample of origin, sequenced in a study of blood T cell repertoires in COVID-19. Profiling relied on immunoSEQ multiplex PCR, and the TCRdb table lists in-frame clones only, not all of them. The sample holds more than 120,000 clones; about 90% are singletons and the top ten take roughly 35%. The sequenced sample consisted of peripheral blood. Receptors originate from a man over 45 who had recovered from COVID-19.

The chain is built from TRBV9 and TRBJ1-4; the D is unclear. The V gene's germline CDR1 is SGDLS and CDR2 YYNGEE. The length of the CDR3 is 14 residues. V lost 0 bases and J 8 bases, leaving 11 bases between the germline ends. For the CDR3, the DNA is TGTGCCAGCAGCGTAGGGTGGTCGGGGGAAAAACTGTTTTTT. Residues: CASSVGWSGEKLFF. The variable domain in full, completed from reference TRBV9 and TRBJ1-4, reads DSGVTQTPKHLITATGQRVTLRCSPRSGDLSVYWYQQSLDQGLQFLIQYYNGEERAKGNILERFSAQQFPDLHSELNLSSLELGDSALYFCASSVGWSGEKLFFGSGTQLSVL.

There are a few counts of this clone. CDR3 protein: CASSSFSGAAWEQYF. In DNA, the CDR3 is TGTGCCAGCAGCTCATTTAGCGGGGCAGCCTGGGAGCAGTACTTC. The genes are TRBV11-3 and TRBJ2-7; 8 bases fit TRBD2. V was clipped by 4 bases and J by 7 bases; unmatched bases: 12. The CDR3 sequence is 15 residues long. Germline V gene data show CDR1 as SGHNT and CDR2 as YENEEA.

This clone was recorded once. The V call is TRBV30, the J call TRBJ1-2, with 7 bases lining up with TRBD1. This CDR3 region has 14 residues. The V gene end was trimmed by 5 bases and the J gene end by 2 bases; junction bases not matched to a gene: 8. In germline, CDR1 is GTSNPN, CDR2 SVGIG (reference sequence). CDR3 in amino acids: CAWSGDRSNYGYTF. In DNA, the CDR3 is TGTGCCTGGTCTGGGGACAGATCAAACTATGGCTACACCTTC.

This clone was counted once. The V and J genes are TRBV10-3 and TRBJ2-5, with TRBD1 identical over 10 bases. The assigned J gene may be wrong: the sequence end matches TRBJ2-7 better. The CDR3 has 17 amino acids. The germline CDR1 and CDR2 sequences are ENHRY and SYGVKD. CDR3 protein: CAISDLTGTGDSYEQYF. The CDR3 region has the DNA TGTGCCATCAGTGACCTAACCGGGACAGGGGATTCCTACGAGCAGTACTTC.

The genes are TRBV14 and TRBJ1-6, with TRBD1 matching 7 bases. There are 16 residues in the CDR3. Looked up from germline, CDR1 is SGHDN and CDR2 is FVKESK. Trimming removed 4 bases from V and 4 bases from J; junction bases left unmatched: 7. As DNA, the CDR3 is TGTGCCAGCAGCCCCTTGGGGACAGCATATAATTCACCCCTCCACTTT. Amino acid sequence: CASSPLGTAYNSPLHF.

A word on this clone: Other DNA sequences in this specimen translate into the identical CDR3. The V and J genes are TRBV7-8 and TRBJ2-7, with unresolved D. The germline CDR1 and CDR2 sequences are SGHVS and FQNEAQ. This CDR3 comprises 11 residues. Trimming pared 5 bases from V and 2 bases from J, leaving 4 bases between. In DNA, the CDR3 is TGTGCCAGCAGCCTTACCTACGAGCAGTACTTC. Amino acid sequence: CASSLTYEQYF.

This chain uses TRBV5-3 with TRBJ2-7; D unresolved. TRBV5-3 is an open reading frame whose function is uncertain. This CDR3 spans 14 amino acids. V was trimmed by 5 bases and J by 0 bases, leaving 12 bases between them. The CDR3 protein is CARRCQAFSYEQYF. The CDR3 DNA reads TGTGCCAGAAGGTGTCAGGCCTTCTCCTACGAGCAGTACTTC.

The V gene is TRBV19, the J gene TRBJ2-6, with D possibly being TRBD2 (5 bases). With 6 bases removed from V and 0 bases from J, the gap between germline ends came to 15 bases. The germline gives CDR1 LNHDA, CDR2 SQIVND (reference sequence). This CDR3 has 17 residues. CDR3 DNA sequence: TGTGCCAGTAGAGCCGGAGGCTTTTACTCTGGGGCCAACGTCCTGACTTTC. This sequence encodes CASRAGGFYSGANVLTF.

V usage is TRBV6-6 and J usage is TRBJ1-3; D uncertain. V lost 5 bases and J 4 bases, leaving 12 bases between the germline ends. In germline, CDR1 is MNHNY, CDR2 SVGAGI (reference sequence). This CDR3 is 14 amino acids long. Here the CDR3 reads CASSGPSLGNTIYF. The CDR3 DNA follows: TGTGCCAGCAGTGGGCCCAGCCTCGGAAACACCATATATTTT.

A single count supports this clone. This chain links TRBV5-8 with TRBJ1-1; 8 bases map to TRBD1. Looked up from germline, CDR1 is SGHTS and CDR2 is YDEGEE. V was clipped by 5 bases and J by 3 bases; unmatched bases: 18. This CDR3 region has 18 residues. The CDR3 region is CASRRIWATGGVDTEAFF. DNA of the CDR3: TGTGCCAGCAGGCGAATATGGGCCACAGGGGGAGTCGACACTGAAGCTTTCTTT. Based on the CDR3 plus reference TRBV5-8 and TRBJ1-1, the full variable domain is EAGVTQSPTHLIKTRGQQATLRCSPISGHTSVYWYQQALGLGLQFLLWYDEGEERNRGNFPPRFSGRQFPNYSSELNVNALELEDSALYLCASRRIWATGGVDTEAFFGQGTRLTVV.

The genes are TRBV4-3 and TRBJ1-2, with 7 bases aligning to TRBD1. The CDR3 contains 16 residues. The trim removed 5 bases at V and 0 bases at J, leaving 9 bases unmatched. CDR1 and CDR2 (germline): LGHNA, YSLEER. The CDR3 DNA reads TGCGCCAGCAGCAGGGAGGCGACAGGGCCTAACTATGGCTACACCTTC. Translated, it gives CASSREATGPNYGYTF.

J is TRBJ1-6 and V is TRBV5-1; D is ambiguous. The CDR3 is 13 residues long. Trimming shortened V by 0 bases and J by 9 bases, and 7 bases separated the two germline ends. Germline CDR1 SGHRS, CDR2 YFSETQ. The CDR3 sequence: CASSLAGVSPLHF. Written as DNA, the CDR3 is TGCGCCAGCAGCTTGGCCGGGGTTTCACCCCTCCACTTT.

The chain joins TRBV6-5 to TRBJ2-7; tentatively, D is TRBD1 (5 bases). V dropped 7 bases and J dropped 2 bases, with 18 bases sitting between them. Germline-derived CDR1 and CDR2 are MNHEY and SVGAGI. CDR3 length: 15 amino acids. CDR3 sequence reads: CASTVTGNGAYEQYF. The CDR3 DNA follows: TGTGCCAGCACGGTCACAGGAAATGGGGCCTACGAGCAGTACTTC.

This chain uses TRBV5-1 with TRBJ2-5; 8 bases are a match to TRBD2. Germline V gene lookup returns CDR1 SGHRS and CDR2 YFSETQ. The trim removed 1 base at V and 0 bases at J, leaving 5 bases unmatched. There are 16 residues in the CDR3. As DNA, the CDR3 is TGCGCCAGCAGCTTGTCTCCGCGGGGGGACCAAGAGACCCAGTACTTC. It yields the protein CASSLSPRGDQETQYF.

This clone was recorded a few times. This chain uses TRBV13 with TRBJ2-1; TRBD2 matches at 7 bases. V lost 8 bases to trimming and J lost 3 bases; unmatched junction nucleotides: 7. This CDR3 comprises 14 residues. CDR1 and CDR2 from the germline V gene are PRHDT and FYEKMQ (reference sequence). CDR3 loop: CASSRLADYNEQFF. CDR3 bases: TGTGCCAGCTCACGACTAGCTGACTACAATGAGCAGTTCTTC.

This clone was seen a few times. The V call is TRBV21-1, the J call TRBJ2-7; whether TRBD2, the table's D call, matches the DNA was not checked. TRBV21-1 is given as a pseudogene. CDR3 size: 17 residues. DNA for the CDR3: TGTGCCAGCAGCAAAGATGGCCTAGCGGGATGTTCCTACGAGCAGTACTTC. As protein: CASSKDGLAGCSYEQYF.

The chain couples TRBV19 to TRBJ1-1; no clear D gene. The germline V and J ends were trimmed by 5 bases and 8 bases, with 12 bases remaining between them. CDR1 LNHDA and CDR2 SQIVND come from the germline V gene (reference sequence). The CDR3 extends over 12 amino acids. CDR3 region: CASSFATGEAFF. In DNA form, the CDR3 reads TGTGCCAGTAGTTTCGCCACGGGGGAAGCTTTCTTT.

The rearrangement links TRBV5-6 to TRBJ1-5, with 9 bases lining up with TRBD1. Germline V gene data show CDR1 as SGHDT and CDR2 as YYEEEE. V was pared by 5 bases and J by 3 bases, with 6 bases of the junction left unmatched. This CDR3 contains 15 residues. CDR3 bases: TGTGCCAGCAGTTCGGGGGACAGGGACAATCAGCCCCAGCATTTT. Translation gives CASSSGDRDNQPQHF.

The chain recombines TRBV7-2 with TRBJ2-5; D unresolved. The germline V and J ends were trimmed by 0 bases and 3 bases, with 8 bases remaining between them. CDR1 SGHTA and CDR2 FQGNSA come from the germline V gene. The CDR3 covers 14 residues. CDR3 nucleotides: TGTGCCAGCAGCTTAGCGCGCTCTAAAGAGACCCAGTACTTC. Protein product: CASSLARSKETQYF.

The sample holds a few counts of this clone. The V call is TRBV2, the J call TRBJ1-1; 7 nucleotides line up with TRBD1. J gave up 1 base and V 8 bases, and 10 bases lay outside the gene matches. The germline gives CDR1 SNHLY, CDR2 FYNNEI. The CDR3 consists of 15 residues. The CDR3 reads CASFPGDSPNTEAFF. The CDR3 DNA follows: TGTGCCAGCTTCCCGGGGGACAGCCCGAACACTGAAGCTTTCTTT.

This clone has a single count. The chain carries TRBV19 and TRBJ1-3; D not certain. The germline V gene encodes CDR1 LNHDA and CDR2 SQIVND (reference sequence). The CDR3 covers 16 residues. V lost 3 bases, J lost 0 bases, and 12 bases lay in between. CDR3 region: CASSIRIQSSGNTIYF. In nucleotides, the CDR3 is TGTGCCAGTAGTATCAGGATACAGTCCTCTGGAAACACCATATATTTT. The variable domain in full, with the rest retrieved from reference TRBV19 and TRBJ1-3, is DGGITQSPKYLFRKEGQNVTLSCEQNLNHDAMYWYRQDPGQGLRLIYYSQIVNDFQKGDIAEGYSVSREKKESFPLTVTSAQKNPTAFYLCASSIRIQSSGNTIYFGEGSWLTVV.

CDR3 nucleotides: TGTGCCAGCAGCTTCGCAGCAGGGGGCAGGGCTGGAAACACCATATATTTT. Protein product: CASSFAAGGRAGNTIYF. This chain links TRBV7-2 with TRBJ1-3, with TRBD1 identical over 8 bases. There are 17 residues in the CDR3. The ends lost 3 bases at V and 2 bases at J; junction bases unmatched: 9. Germline assignment: CDR1 SGHTA and CDR2 FQGNSA.

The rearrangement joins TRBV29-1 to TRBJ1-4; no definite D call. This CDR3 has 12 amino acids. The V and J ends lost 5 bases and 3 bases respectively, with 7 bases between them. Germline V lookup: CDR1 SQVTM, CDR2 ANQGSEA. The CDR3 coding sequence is TGCAGCGTTTCTGAGTCTAATGAAAAACTGTTTTTT. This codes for CSVSESNEKLFF.

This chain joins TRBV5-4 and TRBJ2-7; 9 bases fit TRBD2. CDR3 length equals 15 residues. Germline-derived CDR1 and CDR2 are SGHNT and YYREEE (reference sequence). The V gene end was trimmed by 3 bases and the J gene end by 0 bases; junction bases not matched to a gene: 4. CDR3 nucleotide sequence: TGTGCCAGCAGCTGGAGCGGGGGGCCCTCCTACGAGCAGTACTTC. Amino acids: CASSWSGGPSYEQYF.

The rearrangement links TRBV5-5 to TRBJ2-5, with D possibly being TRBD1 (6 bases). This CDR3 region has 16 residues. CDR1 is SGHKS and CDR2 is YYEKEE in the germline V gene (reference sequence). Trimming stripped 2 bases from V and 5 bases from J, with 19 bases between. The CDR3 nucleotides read TGTGCCAGCAGCTTACGGGGCCAGGGGCTTTGGGAGACCCAGTACTTC. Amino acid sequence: CASSLRGQGLWETQYF.

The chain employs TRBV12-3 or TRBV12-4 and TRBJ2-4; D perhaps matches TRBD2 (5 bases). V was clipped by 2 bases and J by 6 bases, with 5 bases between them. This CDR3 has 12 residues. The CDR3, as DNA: TGTGCCAGCAGTTTACGGGGAAACATTCAGTACTTC. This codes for CASSLRGNIQYF.

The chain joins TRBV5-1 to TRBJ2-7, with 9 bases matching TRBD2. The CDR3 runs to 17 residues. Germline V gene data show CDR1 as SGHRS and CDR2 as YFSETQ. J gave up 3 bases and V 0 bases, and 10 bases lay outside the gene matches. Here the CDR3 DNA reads TGCGCCAGCAGCTTGGCTCCTGGTACAGCGGGGGGCTACGAGCAGTACTTC. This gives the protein CASSLAPGTAGGYEQYF.

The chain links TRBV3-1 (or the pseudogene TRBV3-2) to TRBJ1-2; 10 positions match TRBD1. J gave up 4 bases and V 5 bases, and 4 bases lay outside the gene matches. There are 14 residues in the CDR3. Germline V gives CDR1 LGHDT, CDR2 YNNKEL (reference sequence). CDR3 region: CASSWTGGSYGYTF. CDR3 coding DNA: TGTGCCAGCAGCTGGACAGGGGGTAGCTATGGCTACACCTTC.

In DNA, the CDR3 is TGTGCCAGCAGCCCACAGGGATCTGGGGCCAACGTCCTGACTTTC. Protein sequence: CASSPQGSGANVLTF. The chain couples TRBV9 to TRBJ2-6; D might be TRBD1 (6 bases). V was shortened by 4 bases and J by 1 base, with 9 bases between the two germline ends. CDR1 is SGDLS, CDR2 YYNGEE, per germline. This CDR3 region has 15 residues.

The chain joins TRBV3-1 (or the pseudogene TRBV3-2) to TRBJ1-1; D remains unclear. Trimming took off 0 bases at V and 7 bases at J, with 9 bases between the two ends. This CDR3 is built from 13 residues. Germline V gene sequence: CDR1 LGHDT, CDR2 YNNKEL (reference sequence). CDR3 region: CASSQDRRSEAFF. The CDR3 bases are TGTGCCAGCAGCCAAGATCGGCGGAGTGAAGCTTTCTTT.

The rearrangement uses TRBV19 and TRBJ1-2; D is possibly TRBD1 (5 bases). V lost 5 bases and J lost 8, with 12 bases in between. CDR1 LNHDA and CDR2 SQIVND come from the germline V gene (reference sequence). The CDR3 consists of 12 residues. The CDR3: CASSSGLQGYTF. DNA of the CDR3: TGTGCCAGTAGTTCGGGACTGCAGGGCTACACCTTC.